These 20 T cell receptor beta chains originate from one sample sequenced in a study of blood T cell repertoires in COVID-19 (TCRdb year 2020). The library was generated by the immunoSEQ multiplex PCR assay. TCRdb retrieved this table from immuneACCESS and kept in-frame rearrangements only. Not all clones are present; in checked studies, unresolved V genes account for under half, and no reason is known for the remainder. In all, the sample holds some 100,000 clones, and around 89% of those were seen once. The top ten clones comprise under 20% of the sample. Specimen: peripheral blood. The receptors come from a human donor with acute or convalescent COVID-19. The donor label of this sample is uncertain.

The genes are TRBV7-2 and TRBJ2-7, with 14 bases fitting TRBD2. The CDR3 contains 15 residues. The trim removed 7 bases at V and 5 bases at J, leaving 7 bases unmatched. CDR1 and CDR2 (germline): SGHTA, FQGNSA. CDR3 in DNA: TGTGCCAGCAACTTGGGACTAGCGGGAGAGAACGAGCAGTACTTC. Translation gives CASNLGLAGENEQYF.

This clone was found once. The genes are TRBV11-2 and TRBJ2-7; TRBD2 matches at 8 bases. The CDR3 spans 16 residues. After removal of 6 bases from V and 6 bases from J, the junction contained 16 bases not matched to a gene. Per germline, CDR1 SGHAT and CDR2 FQNNGV. CDR3 DNA: TGTGCCAGCAGGTCGCTGGGCGGGAGGTCTCCTGGCGAGCAGTACTTC. As protein: CASRSLGGRSPGEQYF.

The chain uses TRBV28 and TRBJ1-2; the match to TRBD1 covers 10 bases. The J segment lost 6 bases and the V segment lost 7 bases, leaving 8 bases of the junction unmatched. The germline V gene encodes CDR1 MDHEN and CDR2 SYDVKM. The CDR3 consists of 14 residues. The CDR3 DNA sequence: TGTGCCAGCATCAGAGCCGGGACAGGGGATGGCTACACCTTC. Translated, it gives CASIRAGTGDGYTF.

The rearrangement uses TRBV20-1 and TRBJ1-1; 7 bases fit TRBD1. Germline V gene data show CDR1 as DFQATT and CDR2 as SNEGSKA (reference sequence). This CDR3 region has 10 residues. The CDR3 bases are TGCAGGGGGACAGCAAACGAAGCTTTCTTT. Its translation is CRGTANEAFF.

This clone has just one count. The chain carries TRBV27 and TRBJ1-5; maybe TRBD1 (5 bases). V lost 7 bases, J lost 4 bases, and 11 bases lay in between. Germline lookup yields CDR1 MNHEY and CDR2 SMNVEV (reference sequence). The CDR3 covers 13 residues. The CDR3, as DNA: TGTGCCAGCATGGCAGGGTCGAATCAGCCCCAGCATTTT. Amino acid sequence: CASMAGSNQPQHF.

The rearrangement links TRBV28 to TRBJ1-6, with D perhaps TRBD1 (6 bases). CDR1 is MDHEN and CDR2 is SYDVKM in the germline V gene. Trimming took 3 bases from V and 7 from J, leaving 16 bases between them. The CDR3 extends over 16 amino acids. This CDR3 reads CASSFLVRTENSPLHF. The CDR3 nucleotides read TGTGCCAGCAGTTTTTTGGTTCGGACAGAAAATTCACCCCTCCACTTT.

The rearrangement links TRBV6-5 to TRBJ2-2; D perhaps matches TRBD2 (6 bases). This CDR3 has 15 residues. Germline CDR1 is MNHEY and CDR2 is SVGAGI. Deletions cut 5 bases from V and 5 bases from J, with 15 bases between. The chain's CDR3 is CASSLPGGGTGELFF. CDR3 sequence (DNA): TGTGCCAGCAGTCTCCCCGGGGGAGGAACCGGGGAGCTGTTTTTT.

CDR3 coding DNA: TGTGCCAGCAGCTTGACAGGAACTTCCTACGAGCAGTACTTC. It specifies CASSLTGTSYEQYF. This chain links TRBV5-5 with TRBJ2-7; weak D call: TRBD1 (5 bases). CDR3 length: 14 residues. Trimming left V 1 base short and J 1 base short, with 9 bases between. Germline V gives CDR1 SGHKS, CDR2 YYEKEE (reference sequence).

This chain connects TRBV10-3 to TRBJ1-2; 11 bases map to TRBD1. The CDR3 loop spans 15 amino acids. CDR1 ENHRY and CDR2 SYGVKD come from the germline V gene. V was clipped by 10 bases and J by 2 bases; unmatched bases: 9. The CDR3 region is CATTPDRGRNYGYTF. DNA for the CDR3: TGTGCCACGACTCCGGACAGGGGGCGCAACTATGGCTACACCTTC.

This sequence joins TRBV6-2 or TRBV6-3 and TRBJ1-5, with a possible D match to TRBD1 (6 bases). Germline V lookup: CDR1 MNHEY, CDR2 SVGEGT. The CDR3 extends over 13 amino acids. V lost 6 bases, J lost 6 bases, and 12 bases lay in between. The CDR3 sequence: CASSPLGGQPQHF. CDR3 bases: TGTGCCAGCAGCCCCTTAGGGGGTCAGCCCCAGCATTTT.

The CDR3 nucleotides are TGTGCCAGCAGTGAAGAGACAGGGTACGGTAGAGCTTTCTTT. This sequence encodes CASSEETGYGRAFF. The chain recombines TRBV28 with TRBJ1-1; 7 nucleotides line up with TRBD1. There are 14 residues in the CDR3. The junction had 13 bases not matched to a gene; V was cut back by 5 bases and J by 10 bases. Germline values: CDR1 MDHEN, CDR2 SYDVKM.

V usage is TRBV11-1 and J usage is TRBJ1-2, with 7 bases matching TRBD1. Germline trimming cut 2 bases from V and 0 bases from J; bases unmatched to any gene: 0. CDR3 size: 14 residues. Per the germline V gene, CDR1 is SGHAT and CDR2 is FQDESV (reference sequence). The CDR3 sequence: CASSLQGANYGYTF. The CDR3 nucleotides read TGTGCCAGCAGCTTACAGGGGGCTAACTATGGCTACACCTTC.

The rearrangement links TRBV10-3 to TRBJ1-3, with 8 nucleotides matching TRBD1. The CDR3 runs 15 residues. The V gene end was trimmed by 4 bases and the J gene end by 6 bases; junction bases not matched to a gene: 8. Germline CDR1 reads ENHRY; CDR2 reads SYGVKD. The CDR3 DNA reads TGTGCCATCAGTGTTGACAGGGGCAAGGAAAACACCATATATTTT. Translation: CAISVDRGKENTIYF.

The chain carries TRBV11-1 and TRBJ1-2; weak D call: TRBD1 (6 bases). The CDR3 consists of 15 residues. The germline gives CDR1 SGHAT, CDR2 FQDESV (reference sequence). Trimming cost V 2 bases and J 4 bases, with 14 bases left between them. The CDR3 here is CASSLYPKQGYGYTF. The CDR3 DNA sequence: TGTGCCAGCAGCTTATACCCAAAACAGGGCTATGGCTACACCTTC. Filled out from reference TRBV11-1 and TRBJ1-2, the complete variable domain reads EAEVAQSPRYKITEKSQAVAFWCDPISGHATLYWYRQILGQGPELLVQFQDESVVDDSQLPKDRFSAERLKGVDSTLKIQPAELGDSAMYLCASSLYPKQGYGYTFGSGTRLTVV.

V usage is TRBV5-4 and J usage is TRBJ1-1, with D hard to call. The CDR3 is made up of 14 amino acids. Germline V CDR1 and CDR2: SGHNT, YYREEE (reference sequence). Trimming cost V 0 bases and J 0 bases, with 6 bases left between them. This CDR3 is CASSLGGVNTEAFF. DNA for the CDR3: TGTGCCAGCAGCTTGGGAGGCGTGAACACTGAAGCTTTCTTT.

The chain joins TRBV19 to TRBJ2-1, with 9 bases lining up with TRBD2. This CDR3 comprises 15 residues. J gave up 6 bases and V 2 bases, and 5 bases lay outside the gene matches. The V gene's germline CDR1 is LNHDA and CDR2 SQIVND (reference sequence). CDR3 DNA sequence: TGTGCCAGTAGTATATTTAGCGGGAGCGGCAATGAGCAGTTCTTC. This gives the protein CASSIFSGSGNEQFF.

This clone was recorded only once. The chain combines TRBV7-2 with TRBJ2-5, with a possible D match to TRBD2 (7 bases). V was trimmed by 5 bases and J by 4 bases, leaving 20 bases between them. Germline V lookup: CDR1 SGHTA, CDR2 FQGNSA. The CDR3 spans 16 residues. The CDR3 sequence is CASSPAGTKARETQYF. CDR3 nucleotides: TGTGCCAGCAGCCCAGCGGGGACAAAAGCAAGAGAGACCCAGTACTTC.

The rearrangement links TRBV20-1 to TRBJ2-7; unclear D gene. This CDR3 region has 11 residues. The V gene's germline CDR1 is DFQATT and CDR2 SNEGSKA (reference sequence). Trimming left V 0 bases short and J 3 bases short, with 3 bases between. CDR3 region: CSARDHYEQYF. The CDR3 nucleotides read TGCAGTGCTAGAGATCACTACGAGCAGTACTTC.

This chain connects TRBV27 to TRBJ2-5, with D maybe TRBD1 (6 bases). The germline gives CDR1 MNHEY, CDR2 SMNVEV (reference sequence). The germline V and J ends were trimmed by 5 bases and 5 bases, with 24 bases remaining between them. CDR3 length equals 17 residues. The CDR3 DNA follows: TGTGCCAGCAGTACCTCCCCGGGACAAGGATTAAAGGAGACCCAGTACTTC. This sequence encodes CASSTSPGQGLKETQYF.

The V gene is TRBV2, the J gene TRBJ2-2, with 7 bases fitting TRBD1. Losses at the gene ends were 6 bases for V and 5 bases for J; bases not matched to a gene: 6. CDR3 size: 14 residues. Per germline, CDR1 SNHLY and CDR2 FYNNEI. CDR3 sequence (DNA): TGTGCCAGCAGCCGAGGGACAGCTACCGGGGAGCTGTTTTTT. It specifies CASSRGTATGELFF.